This T cell receptor beta chain was sequenced for a study of type 1 regulatory T cells. Study context: T-allo10 is an in vitro-generated, Tr1-enriched CD4 T cell product specific for alloantigen. The study, taken as a whole, reports: Compared with non-Tr1 cells, Tr1 cells showed a narrower TCR repertoire.

Germline V gene data show CDR1 as KGHDR and CDR2 as SFDVKD. V was trimmed by 7 bases and J by 5 bases, leaving 9 bases between them. This CDR3 is built from 12 residues. Each CDR3 protein gets one entry after TCRdb re-called the reads with MiXCR. Among 55,000 to 65,000 distinct CDR3 sequences, approximately 67% were seen once, and the ten largest hold about 2%. With respect to this clonotype: As yet, its antigen is unknown.

V usage is TRBV24-1 and J usage is TRBJ2-3; D unclear. The TCR was taken from a human donor in good health. Sample: cultured non-Tr1 T cells, either the whole culture or a sorted T cell fraction (not recorded which). This CDR3 is CATRGAGDTQYF. CDR3 DNA: TGTGCCACCAGGGGCGCTGGAGATACGCAGTATTTT.